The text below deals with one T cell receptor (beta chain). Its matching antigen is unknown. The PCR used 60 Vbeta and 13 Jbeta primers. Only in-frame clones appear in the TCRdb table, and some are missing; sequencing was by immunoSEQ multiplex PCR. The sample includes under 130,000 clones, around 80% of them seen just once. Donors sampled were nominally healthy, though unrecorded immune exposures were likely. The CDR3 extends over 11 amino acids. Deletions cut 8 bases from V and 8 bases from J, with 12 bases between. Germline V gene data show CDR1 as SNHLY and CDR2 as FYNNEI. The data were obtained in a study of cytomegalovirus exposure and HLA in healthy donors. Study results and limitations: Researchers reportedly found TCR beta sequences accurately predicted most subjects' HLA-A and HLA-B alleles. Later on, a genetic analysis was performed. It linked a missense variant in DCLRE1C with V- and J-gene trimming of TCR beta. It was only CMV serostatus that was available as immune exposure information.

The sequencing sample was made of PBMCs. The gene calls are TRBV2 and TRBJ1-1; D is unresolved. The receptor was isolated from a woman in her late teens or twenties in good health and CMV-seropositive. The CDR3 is CASRTFLEAFF. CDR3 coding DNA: TGTGCCAGCCGGACTTTTCTGGAAGCTTTCTTT.